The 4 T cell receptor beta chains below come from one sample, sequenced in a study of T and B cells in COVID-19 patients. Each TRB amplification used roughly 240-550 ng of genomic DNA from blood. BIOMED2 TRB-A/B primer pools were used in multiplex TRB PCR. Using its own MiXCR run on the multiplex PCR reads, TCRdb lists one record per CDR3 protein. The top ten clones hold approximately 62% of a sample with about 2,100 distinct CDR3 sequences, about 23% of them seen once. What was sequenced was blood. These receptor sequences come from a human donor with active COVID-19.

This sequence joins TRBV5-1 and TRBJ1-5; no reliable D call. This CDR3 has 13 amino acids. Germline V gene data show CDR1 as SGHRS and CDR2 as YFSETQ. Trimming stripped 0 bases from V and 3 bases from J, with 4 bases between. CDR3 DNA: TGCGCCAGCAGCTTGGATTACAATCAGCCCCAGCATTTT. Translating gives CASSLDYNQPQHF.

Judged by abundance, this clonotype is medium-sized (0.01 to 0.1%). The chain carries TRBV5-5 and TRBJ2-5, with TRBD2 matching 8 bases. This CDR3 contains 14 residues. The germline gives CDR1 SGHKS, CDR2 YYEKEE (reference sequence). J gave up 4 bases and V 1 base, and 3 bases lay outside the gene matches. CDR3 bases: TGTGCCAGCAGCTTGCAGCTAGCGGGAGAGACCCAGTACTTC. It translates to CASSLQLAGETQYF.

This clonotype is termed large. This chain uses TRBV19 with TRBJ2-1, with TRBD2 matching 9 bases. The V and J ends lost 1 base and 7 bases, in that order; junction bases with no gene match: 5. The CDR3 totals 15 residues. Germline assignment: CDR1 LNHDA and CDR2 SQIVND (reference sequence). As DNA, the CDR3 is TGTGCCAGTAGTATAGGCGGGAGGGCCGGAAATGAGCAGTTCTTC. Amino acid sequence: CASSIGGRAGNEQFF.

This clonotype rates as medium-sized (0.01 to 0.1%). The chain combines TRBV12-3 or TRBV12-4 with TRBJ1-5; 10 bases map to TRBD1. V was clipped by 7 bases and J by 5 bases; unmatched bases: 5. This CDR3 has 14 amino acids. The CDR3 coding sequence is TGTGCCAGCACCGGGACAGGGGCATATCAGCCCCAGCATTTT. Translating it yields CASTGTGAYQPQHF.